This T cell receptor (beta chain) was captured by sequencing in a study of blood T cell repertoires in COVID-19. Study in general: There were acute and convalescent COVID-19 samples, and they came from the United States, Italy and Spain. The cDNA or gDNA used as material had been derived from T cells, B-cell-depleted T cells, or PBMCs.

Original data processing: Nucleated cell number was recorded as an estimate derived from reference gene primer amplification. Profiling relied on immunoSEQ multiplex PCR, and the TCRdb table lists in-frame clones only, not all of them. That table supplies the V and J calls and clone size; D and trimming were determined from the DNA. The table lists just over 250,000 clones, approximately 86% of them singletons. The CDR3 loop spans 13 amino acids. The V end was cut by 3 bases, the J end by 5 bases, with 10 bases between. This clonotype originated in a middle-aged man who had recovered from COVID-19. The sequenced material came from peripheral blood. The V and J genes are TRBV12-3 or TRBV12-4 and TRBJ1-1; maybe TRBD1 (5 bases). The CDR3 sequence: CASSFGRVTEAFF. CDR3 DNA: TGTGCCAGCAGTTTCGGCAGGGTGACTGAAGCTTTCTTT.